This T cell receptor beta chain was observed in a study of CD8 T cells in Susac syndrome. The germline gives CDR1 KGHSH, CDR2 LQKENI. The germline V and J ends were trimmed by 3 bases and 1 base, with 12 bases remaining between them. This CDR3 has 15 residues. Random hexamers served to reverse transcribe roughly 0.45 to 1 ug RNA. The method of amplification for TCR beta CDR3 was immunoSEQ multiplex PCR, covering 54 Vbeta and 13 Jbeta. TCRdb recomputed calls from the immunoSEQ multiplex PCR reads with MiXCR, one row per CDR3 protein. Among over 150,000 distinct CDR3 sequences listed, roughly 95% were seen once.

The chain joins TRBV18 to TRBJ1-1; D gene uncertain. The source is a human donor with Susac syndrome. Material: CD4+ T cells from PBMCs. CDR3 residues: CASSPTAEGNTEAFF. The CDR3 DNA reads TGTGCCAGCTCACCGACCGCAGAAGGGAACACTGAAGCTTTCTTT.